This section outlines one T cell receptor (beta chain) sequence together with its context. What it binds is not known. The data stem from a study of cytomegalovirus exposure and HLA in healthy donors. Overall study findings and caveats: Altogether, 150 to 200 TCR beta chains were recorded as cytomegalovirus-associated. Versus the roughly 700-donor mean, an Asian-associated ancestry cluster reportedly showed fewer N-insertions in a later analysis.

PCR amplification relied on 60 Vbeta primers (plus 13 Jbeta primers). Libraries were prepared by immunoSEQ multiplex PCR; TCRdb keeps only in-frame clonotypes and omits some of them. Among roughly 200,000 clones listed, roughly 85% were seen once. This CDR3 is 15 amino acids long. The V gene's germline CDR1 is MRHNA and CDR2 SNTAGT. Trimming pared 4 bases from V and 0 bases from J, leaving 10 bases between. Input material: PBMCs. The chain uses TRBV6-4 and TRBJ2-1, with D maybe TRBD2 (6 bases). This receptor was obtained from a woman aged 30 to 39 in good health and CMV-seropositive. CDR3: CASSGDGSSYNEQFF. In DNA form, the CDR3 reads TGTGCCAGCAGTGGAGACGGGAGCTCCTACAATGAGCAGTTCTTC.